The 7 T cell receptor beta chains below all came from one sample that was sequenced in a study of cytomegalovirus exposure and HLA in healthy donors. Primers: 60 Vbeta forward and 13 Jbeta reverse. Profiling relied on immunoSEQ multiplex PCR, and the TCRdb table lists in-frame clones only, not all of them. The sample shows 150,000 to 200,000 clones, roughly 76% of them seen only once. Sequenced sample: PBMCs. The receptors originated from a woman aged 18-29 years in good health and CMV-seropositive.

The chain's CDR3 is CAWSAGGRGETQYF. The CDR3 region has the DNA TGTGCCTGGAGTGCGGGGGGCCGGGGAGAGACCCAGTACTTC. The chain recombines TRBV30 with TRBJ2-5, with D possibly being TRBD2 (7 bases). V shed 1 base and J shed 4 bases, with 13 bases lying between them. Germline V lookup: CDR1 GTSNPN, CDR2 SVGIG (reference sequence). The CDR3 length is 14 residues.

The table lists this clone with a count of one. V is TRBV30 and J is TRBJ2-1, with D unresolved. Trimming stripped 1 base from V and 6 bases from J, with 13 bases between. CDR1 and CDR2 from the germline V gene are GTSNPN and SVGIG (reference sequence). The CDR3 spans 14 residues. CDR3 in DNA: TGTGCCTGGAGTGGGATTCCGAGAGGCAATGAGCAGTTCTTC. Translated, it gives CAWSGIPRGNEQFF. Full variable domain (missing parts from reference TRBV30 and TRBJ2-1): SQTIHQWPATLVQPVGSPLSLECTVEGTSNPNLYWYRQAAGRGLQLLFYSVGIGQISSEVPQNLSASRPQDRQFILSSKKLLLSDSGFYLCAWSGIPRGNEQFFGPGTRLTVL.

The V and J genes are TRBV27 and TRBJ2-7; D is perhaps TRBD2 (6 bases). The CDR3 totals 15 residues. Trimming removed 7 bases from V and 1 base from J, with 17 bases in between. From germline, CDR1 is MNHEY and CDR2 SMNVEV (reference sequence). The CDR3 DNA follows: TGTGCCAGCACACGGACCTGGGAGGAATCCTACGAGCAGTACTTC. Protein sequence: CASTRTWEESYEQYF.

The chain is built from TRBV19 and TRBJ2-7, with TRBD1 identical over 9 bases. Germline CDR1 LNHDA, CDR2 SQIVND (reference sequence). J was trimmed by 4 bases and V by 1 base; bases with no gene match: 8. The CDR3 is 16 amino acids. The CDR3 DNA reads as TGTGCCAGTAGTATAGGTCGCCCGGGACAGGGTTACGAGCAGTACTTC. It codes for CASSIGRPGQGYEQYF.

This chain connects TRBV7-8 to TRBJ2-3; D not resolved. CDR1 is SGHVS and CDR2 is FQNEAQ in the germline V gene. V was shortened by 1 base and J by 0 bases, with 11 bases between the two germline ends. The CDR3 has 16 amino acids. The CDR3 spells CASSLVVAPSTDTQYF. The CDR3 DNA reads as TGTGCCAGCAGCTTAGTGGTGGCACCTAGCACAGATACGCAGTATTTT.

The V and J genes are TRBV7-9 and TRBJ2-5; maybe TRBD2 (5 bases). The V end was cut by 4 bases, the J end by 7 bases, with 19 bases between. CDR3 length: 15 residues. Per the germline V gene, CDR1 is SEHNR and CDR2 is FQNEAQ (reference sequence). The CDR3 region has the DNA TGTGCCAGCAGCTCTCCCCTCCGGGCCGCGGGGACCCAGTACTTC. Translated: CASSSPLRAAGTQYF.

The CDR3 nucleotides are TGTGCCAGCAGTGAAGTCGGGGGGGGCTTCTACAATGAGCAGTTCTTC. This gives the protein CASSEVGGGFYNEQFF. This rearrangement joins TRBV2 to TRBJ2-1; 8 bases are a match to TRBD2. This CDR3 contains 16 residues. Germline V gives CDR1 SNHLY, CDR2 FYNNEI. V was pared by 1 base and J by 3 bases, with 5 bases of the junction left unmatched.